The sequence of this TCR beta chain was determined in a study of tumor-infiltrating lymphocytes in primary liver carcinoma. Study as a whole: Tumor stage was T1-T3 N0M0, and tumor size was roughly 4 to 10 cm across. Yields of productive TCRbeta reads ranged from roughly 3.5 to 7.13 million per sample and were similar across tissue types.

Taking 20-30 mg of unsorted bulk tissue, the authors co-extracted RNA and DNA. General study points: Tumor region pairs overlapped more than did tumor-adjacent and tumor-blood pairs. With p = 0.039, the top-250-clone fraction in tumors significantly exceeded that in blood.

A primer in the constant region served to generate TCR beta cDNA from approximately 450 ng of total RNA. Investigators got TCR beta libraries out of three nested multiplex PCR rounds, done with slightly modified ARM-PCR. The opening two PCR rounds, around 11 cycles each, paired TRBV1-TRBV30 forward primers with a C-beta reverse primer. TCRdb ran MiXCR on the multiplex PCR reads and lists one entry per CDR3 protein. This sample has almost 55,000 distinct CDR3 sequences, with over 65% found just once. Notes on this clonotype: Its target is unknown.

The CDR3 is 16 amino acids. Germline V gene sequence: CDR1 MNHEY, CDR2 SVGAGI. Trimming shortened V by 2 bases and J by 7 bases, and 19 bases separated the two germline ends. This clonotype was obtained from a man aged 40-50 years with primary liver carcinoma and hepatitis B virus infection. The chain recombines TRBV6-5 with TRBJ2-3; TRBD2 is a possible D gene (6 bases). Sequencing was carried out using liver tumor tissue from sampling region 2. Subset described: tumor region T2, inferior pole. The CDR3 reads CASSYRLGLAGHTQYF. CDR3 nucleotides: TGTGCCAGCAGTTACAGACTGGGACTGGCGGGGCATACGCAGTATTTT.